The 21 T cell receptor beta chains below were found in one sample sequenced in a study of low-dose radiotherapy and immunotherapy resistance in tumors. TRAV- and TRBV-specific primers primed first-strand cDNA, covering alpha and beta chains. Amplification, which lasted around 18 PCR cycles, used a constant-region primer and V-primer adapter to amplify TCRs. MiXCR was run by TCRdb on the reads, yielding one entry per CDR3 protein. In the table there are approximately 100,000 distinct CDR3 sequences, less than 25% of which are singletons. As to time point: after trial treatment. The treatment was: LDRT plus nivolumab, ipilimumab, low-dose cyclophosphamide and aspirin (RACIN trial). Sequenced material: PBMCs, taken after low-dose radiotherapy plus immunotherapy. These receptors came from a male donor with prostate cancer.

This chain joins TRBV27 and TRBJ2-2; a possible D gene is TRBD1 (7 bases). CDR1 and CDR2 from the germline V gene are MNHEY and SMNVEV (reference sequence). The CDR3 extends over 15 amino acids. Trimming left V 3 bases short and J 9 bases short, with 17 bases between. CDR3 amino acids: CASSFQGGYHRELFF. CDR3 sequence (DNA): TGTGCCAGCAGTTTTCAGGGGGGATATCACCGGGAGCTGTTTTTT.

This chain uses TRBV2 with TRBJ2-7; D remains unclear. Per the germline V gene, CDR1 is SNHLY and CDR2 is FYNNEI. This CDR3 comprises 12 residues. With 2 bases removed from V and 3 bases from J, the gap between germline ends came to 5 bases. Here the CDR3 DNA reads TGTGCCAGCAGTGAACTCTACTACGAGCAGTACTTC. Its translation: CASSELYYEQYF.

The sample holds many counts of this clonotype. The rearrangement joins TRBV5-4 to TRBJ2-3; D unresolved. The length of the CDR3 is 11 residues. V dropped 0 bases and J dropped 7 bases, with 3 bases sitting between them. CDR1 SGHNT and CDR2 YYREEE come from the germline V gene (reference sequence). This CDR3 reads CASSLANTQYF. For the CDR3, the DNA is TGTGCCAGCAGCTTGGCGAATACGCAGTATTTT.

This clonotype showed up many times. The V gene is TRBV5-1, the J gene TRBJ1-6; D unresolved. The CDR3 consists of 14 residues. Germline CDR1 SGHRS, CDR2 YFSETQ. The V gene lost 1 base and the J gene lost 9 bases, with 11 bases spanning the gap. The CDR3 bases are TGCGCCAGCAGCTTGTCAGGACTCATTTCACCCCTCCACTTT. Translated: CASSLSGLISPLHF.

Comment on this clonotype: This clone may be a read error of a much larger clone one base away. V gene TRBV12-3 or TRBV12-4 combines with J gene TRBJ2-1; the D gene could be TRBD1 or TRBD2 (5 bases each). The CDR3 sequence is 11 residues long. The V and J ends lost 4 bases and 7 bases respectively, with 5 bases between them. The CDR3 region is CASSWGNEQFF. In DNA, the CDR3 is TGTGCCAGCAGTTGGGGGAATGAGCAGTTCTTC.

This clonotype was seen many times. The V gene is TRBV5-1, the J gene TRBJ2-1; 7 bases are a match to TRBD1. This CDR3 contains 15 residues. CDR1 and CDR2 (germline): SGHRS, YFSETQ. V gave up 4 bases and J gave up 0 bases; unmatched junction bases: 4. Here the CDR3 DNA reads TGCGCCAGCAGCCAGGACAGGAGCTCCTACAATGAGCAGTTCTTC. It codes for CASSQDRSSYNEQFF.

This clonotype has a count of ten or more. CDR3 protein: CSGVAEETQYF. Here the CDR3 DNA reads TGCAGTGGGGTAGCCGAAGAGACCCAGTACTTC. V and J are TRBV20-1 and TRBJ2-5; D remains ambiguous. The CDR3 contains 11 residues. Germline V lookup: CDR1 DFQATT, CDR2 SNEGSKA (reference sequence). V dropped 7 bases and J dropped 3 bases, with 9 bases sitting between them.

This clonotype showed up just once. A much bigger clone sits one base away, suggesting this may be a read error. The rearrangement links TRBV19 to TRBJ2-1; D might be TRBD2 (5 bases). The CDR3 consists of 13 residues. CDR1 is LNHDA and CDR2 is SQIVND in the germline V gene (reference sequence). The CDR3 DNA follows: TGTGTCAGTAGCTCCGGGGTCCACAATGAGCAGTTCTTC. It encodes CVSSSGVHNEQFF.

This clonotype was seen a few times. V usage is TRBV6-1 and J usage is TRBJ1-5, with D hard to call. This CDR3 has 13 residues. Germline CDR1 is MNHNS and CDR2 is SASEGT. Trimming took 2 bases from V and 7 from J, leaving 9 bases between them. CDR3 bases: TGTGCCAGCAGTGAACAATCTCGGCAGCCCCAGCATTTT. It encodes CASSEQSRQPQHF.

This clonotype was seen many times. The rearrangement uses TRBV5-1 and TRBJ2-2; no definite D call. Germline loops: CDR1 SGHRS, CDR2 YFSETQ. The ends were cut back, 0 bases at V and 0 bases at J, with 6 bases in the middle. CDR3 size: 15 residues. The CDR3 is CASSLGVSNTGELFF. In DNA, the CDR3 is TGCGCCAGCAGCTTGGGAGTGTCGAACACCGGGGAGCTGTTTTTT.

This clonotype occurred many times. The chain couples TRBV4-1 to TRBJ1-1; D gene ambiguous. This CDR3 spans 17 amino acids. V was trimmed by 3 bases and J by 0 bases, leaving 17 bases between them. Per germline, CDR1 MGHRA and CDR2 YSYEKL. The CDR3 sequence is CASSHGVREGMNTEAFF. The CDR3, as DNA: TGCGCCAGCAGCCATGGGGTCCGGGAAGGAATGAACACTGAAGCTTTCTTT.

This clonotype was detected ten times or more. The chain employs TRBV11-2 and TRBJ2-2; D gene uncertain. V dropped 5 bases and J dropped 0 bases, with 4 bases sitting between them. The CDR3 runs 13 residues. Germline V gene lookup returns CDR1 SGHAT and CDR2 FQNNGV. Here the CDR3 reads CASSQTNTGELFF. CDR3 coding DNA: TGTGCCAGCAGCCAAACGAACACCGGGGAGCTGTTTTTT.

This clonotype was detected many times. The rearrangement uses TRBV27 and TRBJ1-6; D might be TRBD1 (6 bases). Germline V gene data show CDR1 as MNHEY and CDR2 as SMNVEV (reference sequence). Trimming pared 8 bases from V and 1 base from J, leaving 18 bases between. The CDR3 length is 17 residues. CDR3 amino acids: CASRDTPRGSYNSPLHF. Here the CDR3 DNA reads TGTGCCAGCCGCGATACCCCCAGGGGATCCTATAATTCACCCCTCCACTTT.

Regarding this clonotype: A far larger clone is one base from this, pointing to a likely read error. The chain carries TRBV6-2 or TRBV6-3 and TRBJ2-1; 10 bases fit TRBD1. The CDR3 extends over 15 amino acids. Germline V gives CDR1 MNHEY, CDR2 SVGEGT. V was clipped by 10 bases and J by 13 bases; unmatched bases: 19. CDR3 protein: CATRLGTGAGETQFF. CDR3 sequence (DNA): TGTGCCACCCGCCTGGGGACAGGGGCGGGGGAGACCCAGTTCTTC.

This clonotype was found many times. The chain links TRBV18 to TRBJ2-7; TRBD1 agrees at 8 bases. V dropped 3 bases and J dropped 4; count of bases not matched to a gene: 8. Germline CDR1 KGHSH, CDR2 LQKENI. The CDR3 has 15 amino acids. The CDR3 region is CASSPGQGRVYEQYF. The CDR3 bases are TGTGCCAGCTCACCTGGACAGGGAAGGGTTTACGAGCAGTACTTC.

This clonotype was observed at least ten times. The rearrangement joins TRBV20-1 to TRBJ1-6; D is perhaps TRBD1 (5 bases). CDR3 length: 17 amino acids. V was trimmed by 3 bases and J by 7 bases, leaving 22 bases between them. Germline assignment: CDR1 DFQATT and CDR2 SNEGSKA (reference sequence). CDR3 DNA: TGCAGTGCTAGCTTCGGGGGGGGTCCCCAGGCGAATTCACCCCTCCACTTT. It specifies CSASFGGGPQANSPLHF.

The sample holds many counts of this clonotype. The V gene is TRBV2, the J gene TRBJ2-7; a possible D gene is TRBD2 (6 bases). Germline V gene lookup returns CDR1 SNHLY and CDR2 FYNNEI. The CDR3 is 15 residues long. V lost 4 bases and J 0 bases, leaving 13 bases between the germline ends. CDR3 coding DNA: TGTGCCAGCAGTGTGTGGGACTGGGGCTCCTACGAGCAGTACTTC. It codes for CASSVWDWGSYEQYF.

This clonotype was seen ten or more times. V is TRBV27 and J is TRBJ1-6, with D maybe TRBD1 (5 bases). The CDR3 length is 18 residues. Per the germline V gene, CDR1 is MNHEY and CDR2 is SMNVEV (reference sequence). Trimming pared 2 bases from V and 2 bases from J, leaving 16 bases between. CDR3 coding DNA: TGTGCCAGCAGTTTACGACAACCGACGGGGGCCTATAATTCACCCCTCCACTTT. Protein: CASSLRQPTGAYNSPLHF.

To note about this clonotype: A far larger clone is only one base removed, so a read error is likely. The J gene is TRBJ2-5, the V gene TRBV5-4; a possible D gene is TRBD2 (6 bases). Germline assignment: CDR1 SGHNT and CDR2 YYREEE (reference sequence). This CDR3 is built from 15 residues. Trimming removed 3 bases from V and 3 bases from J, with 15 bases in between. The chain's CDR3 is CASSSWVSGKETQYF. The CDR3 DNA is TGTGCCAGCAGCTCCTGGGTTAGCGGTAAAGAGACCCAGTACTTC.

The CDR3 region is CASSWGNQPQHF. CDR3 nucleotides: TGTGCCAGCAGTTGGGGGAATCAGCCCCAGCATTTT. V gene TRBV27 combines with J gene TRBJ1-5; the D gene is possibly TRBD1 (5 bases). V was pared by 4 bases and J by 4 bases, with 5 bases between. The CDR3 has 12 residues. Germline CDR1 MNHEY, CDR2 SMNVEV (reference sequence).

This clonotype ranks as medium-sized. The chain employs TRBV5-6 and TRBJ2-7, with D perhaps assigned TRBD1 or TRBD2 (5 bases each). The ends were cut back, 3 bases at V and 3 bases at J, with 7 bases in the middle. The germline V gene encodes CDR1 SGHDT and CDR2 YYEEEE. CDR3 length: 12 amino acids. The CDR3 DNA sequence: TGTGCCAGCAGCTGGGGGAACTACGAGCAGTACTTC. Translation gives CASSWGNYEQYF.